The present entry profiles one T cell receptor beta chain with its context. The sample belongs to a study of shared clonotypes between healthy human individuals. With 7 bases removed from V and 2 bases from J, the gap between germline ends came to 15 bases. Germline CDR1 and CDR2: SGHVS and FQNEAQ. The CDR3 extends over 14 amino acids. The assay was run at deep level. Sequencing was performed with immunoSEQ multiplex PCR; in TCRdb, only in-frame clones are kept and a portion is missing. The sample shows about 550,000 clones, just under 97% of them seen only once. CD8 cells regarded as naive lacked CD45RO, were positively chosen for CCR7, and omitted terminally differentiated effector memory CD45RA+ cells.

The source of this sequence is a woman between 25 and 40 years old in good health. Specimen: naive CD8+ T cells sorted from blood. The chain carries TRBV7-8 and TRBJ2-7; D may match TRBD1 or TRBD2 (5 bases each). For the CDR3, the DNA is TGTGCCAGCACCTGGTGGGACCCTCCCTACGAGCAGTACTTC. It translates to CASTWWDPPYEQYF.